The 31 T cell receptor beta chains presented below share a single source sample, sequenced in a study of T cell responses to AZD1222 COVID-19 vaccine. Data came from immunoSEQ multiplex PCR; TCRdb stores just in-frame clones and leaves some out. The data show 150,000 to 200,000 clones, 94% seen once. Sequenced material: peripheral blood, taken on day 0 of AZD1222 vaccination. These receptors originate from an adult in good health.

There are a few counts of this clone. J is TRBJ1-2 and V is TRBV25-1; D call uncertain. This CDR3 has 13 residues. V lost 3 bases to trimming and J lost 5 bases, with 10 bases between them. Germline V gene data show CDR1 as MGHDK and CDR2 as SYGVNS. CDR3 sequence: CASSEGGRYGYTF. DNA for the CDR3: TGTGCCAGCAGTGAGGGAGGGCGGTATGGCTACACCTTC.

The chain recombines TRBV7-9 with TRBJ2-7, with TRBD2 matching 9 bases. With 4 bases clipped from V and 2 bases from J, the junction kept 3 bases outside the gene matches. This CDR3 contains 14 residues. The V gene's germline CDR1 is SEHNR and CDR2 FQNEAQ (reference sequence). CDR3 protein: CASSSIAGAYEQYF. DNA of the CDR3: TGTGCCAGCAGCTCAATAGCGGGAGCCTACGAGCAGTACTTC. Using reference TRBV7-9 and TRBJ2-7 for the parts outside the CDR3, the full variable domain is DTGVSQNPRHKITKRGQNVTFRCDPISEHNRLYWYRQTLGQGPEFLTYFQNEAQLEKSRLLSDRFSAERPKGSFSTLEIQRTEQGDSAMYLCASSSIAGAYEQYFGPGTRLTVT.

The chain employs TRBV5-4 and TRBJ1-1; 12 nucleotides agree with TRBD1. The CDR3 runs to 17 residues. After removal of 4 bases from V and 4 bases from J, the junction contained 11 bases not matched to a gene. Germline V gene lookup returns CDR1 SGHNT and CDR2 YYREEE (reference sequence). The CDR3 nucleotides are TGTGCCAGCAGCGTCCCCGGGACAGGGGGCCGGGGCACTGAAGCTTTCTTT. It specifies CASSVPGTGGRGTEAFF. Combining the CDR3 with reference TRBV5-4 and TRBJ1-1 gives the whole variable domain ETGVTQSPTHLIKTRGQQVTLRCSSQSGHNTVSWYQQALGQGPQFIFQYYREEENGRGNFPPRFSGLQFPNYSSELNVNALELDDSALYLCASSVPGTGGRGTEAFFGQGTRLTVV.

The chain employs TRBV10-3 and TRBJ2-1, with 10 bases aligning to TRBD2. Per germline, CDR1 ENHRY and CDR2 SYGVKD. There are 15 residues in the CDR3. Losses at the gene ends were 7 bases for V and 6 bases for J; bases not matched to a gene: 9. This chain's CDR3 is CAIKGTASGSNEQFF. CDR3 bases: TGTGCCATCAAGGGTACGGCTAGCGGGAGCAATGAGCAGTTCTTC.

V usage is TRBV11-2 and J usage is TRBJ1-6, with no clear D. Between the trimmed V and J ends, which lost 5 bases and 9 bases, there was a span of 11 bases. This CDR3 has 13 residues. Per germline, CDR1 SGHAT and CDR2 FQNNGV. CDR3 sequence: CASSQSPGSPLHF. For the CDR3, the DNA is TGTGCCAGCAGCCAATCACCGGGTTCACCCCTCCACTTT.

J is TRBJ2-3 and V is TRBV10-3, with 8 bases matching TRBD1. The J segment lost 6 bases and the V segment lost 6 bases, leaving 8 bases of the junction unmatched. Germline-derived CDR1 and CDR2 are ENHRY and SYGVKD. This CDR3 is built from 14 residues. The CDR3 region has the DNA TGTGCCATCAGCAATGACAGGGGAAAGGATACGCAGTATTTT. Its translation: CAISNDRGKDTQYF.

This clone was observed a single time. J is TRBJ2-5 and V is TRBV3-1 (or the pseudogene TRBV3-2); a possible D gene is TRBD2 (6 bases). This CDR3 has 13 residues. Per germline, CDR1 LGHDT and CDR2 YNNKEL (reference sequence). V gave up 5 bases and J gave up 3 bases, with 10 bases separating them. CDR3 in amino acids: CASSDGGKETQYF. CDR3 DNA: TGTGCCAGCAGCGACGGGGGAAAAGAGACCCAGTACTTC.

The chain couples TRBV12-3 or TRBV12-4 to TRBJ2-4; D is uncertain. The V and J ends lost 4 bases and 7 bases respectively, with 5 bases between them. The length of the CDR3 is 11 residues. CDR3 sequence: CASSWTNIQYF. The CDR3, as DNA: TGTGCCAGCAGTTGGACCAACATTCAGTACTTC.

V and J are TRBV6-5 and TRBJ1-2, with a tentative D call TRBD1 (6 bases). V was shortened by 2 bases and J by 2 bases, with 9 bases between the two germline ends. Germline CDR1 is MNHEY and CDR2 is SVGAGI. The CDR3 contains 14 residues. In DNA form, the CDR3 reads TGTGCCAGCAGTTACGACAGGCTCAACTATGGCTACACCTTC. Translating gives CASSYDRLNYGYTF.

The chain uses TRBV5-1 and TRBJ1-6, with D perhaps TRBD1 (5 bases). This CDR3 contains 15 residues. V gave up 0 bases and J gave up 10 bases, with 14 bases separating them. The germline V gene has CDR1 SGHRS and CDR2 YFSETQ. DNA for the CDR3: TGCGCCAGCAGCTTGGGGGCAGGGCAGGAGTCACCCCTCCACTTT. Amino acid sequence: CASSLGAGQESPLHF.

The rearrangement uses TRBV11-2 and TRBJ1-5; D call uncertain. This CDR3 is built from 13 residues. V dropped 3 bases and J dropped 6 bases, with 9 bases sitting between them. Germline CDR1 and CDR2: SGHAT and FQNNGV. The CDR3 nucleotides are TGTGCCAGCAGCTTTTCCAGCCTTCAGCCCCAGCATTTT. Protein product: CASSFSSLQPQHF.

This sequence joins TRBV5-1 and TRBJ1-5, with TRBD1 identical over 9 bases. The CDR3 length is 15 residues. Germline V CDR1 and CDR2: SGHRS, YFSETQ. The junction had 3 bases not matched to a gene; V was cut back by 4 bases and J by 1 base. In nucleotides, the CDR3 is TGCGCCAGCAGCCAGGGACAGGGAAGCAATCAGCCCCAGCATTTT. It encodes CASSQGQGSNQPQHF.

The CDR3 loop reads CASSISKGIKATNEKLFF. The CDR3 region has the DNA TGTGCCAGTAGTATATCTAAGGGTATTAAGGCAACTAATGAAAAACTGTTTTTT. The chain joins TRBV19 to TRBJ1-4; D is unclear. The germline V gene has CDR1 LNHDA and CDR2 SQIVND (reference sequence). V gave up 2 bases and J gave up 0 bases, with 16 bases separating them. The CDR3 totals 18 residues.

This chain uses TRBV3-1 (or the pseudogene TRBV3-2) with TRBJ2-5; 9 bases fit TRBD1. V lost 3 bases, J lost 5 bases, and 4 bases stayed unmatched. The CDR3 has 14 residues. Germline V gives CDR1 LGHDT, CDR2 YNNKEL (reference sequence). CDR3 region: CASSQGQGTETQYF. Written as DNA, the CDR3 is TGTGCCAGCAGCCAGGGACAGGGTACGGAGACCCAGTACTTC.

This chain uses TRBV5-5 with TRBJ1-2; 7 bases match TRBD1. The trim removed 4 bases at V and 5 bases at J, leaving 8 bases unmatched. Germline CDR1 and CDR2: SGHKS and YYEKEE (reference sequence). The CDR3 has 14 residues. Here the CDR3 DNA reads TGTGCCAGCAGCAGGGGGCGCCTAGGGTATGGCTACACCTTC. Encoded protein: CASSRGRLGYGYTF.

This chain links TRBV30 with TRBJ2-5; 7 bases align to TRBD2. The CDR3 consists of 12 residues. V trimming: 1 base; J trimming: 7 bases; junction bases outside the gene matches: 3. Looked up from germline, CDR1 is GTSNPN and CDR2 is SVGIG (reference sequence). The CDR3 sequence: CAWSDPGGTQYF. The CDR3 DNA reads TGTGCCTGGAGTGACCCGGGGGGGACCCAGTACTTC.

The chain is built from TRBV5-1 and TRBJ1-1; D remains ambiguous. The CDR3 is 14 amino acids. Germline assignment: CDR1 SGHRS and CDR2 YFSETQ. Trimming shortened V by 0 bases and J by 4 bases, and 10 bases separated the two germline ends. DNA of the CDR3: TGCGCCAGCAGCTTGGACCCGAAACCCACTGAAGCTTTCTTT. It yields the protein CASSLDPKPTEAFF.

The J gene is TRBJ1-6, the V gene TRBV6-1; D is uncertain. This CDR3 is built from 11 residues. Germline CDR1 is MNHNS and CDR2 is SASEGT. Trimming stripped 1 base from V and 10 bases from J, with 2 bases between. This chain's CDR3 is CASSEGSPLHF. CDR3 DNA: TGTGCCAGCAGTGAAGGATCACCCCTCCACTTT.

The chain recombines TRBV6-5 with TRBJ2-5, with TRBD1 matching 7 bases. Per the germline V gene, CDR1 is MNHEY and CDR2 is SVGAGI. The CDR3 spans 14 residues. The V segment lost 0 bases and the J segment 5 bases; nucleotides outside the gene matches: 3. Here the CDR3 reads CASSYSGTAETQYF. CDR3 in DNA: TGTGCCAGCAGTTACTCAGGGACAGCGGAGACCCAGTACTTC.

The chain uses TRBV9 and TRBJ2-2; 13 bases line up with TRBD2. Germline V lookup: CDR1 SGDLS, CDR2 YYNGEE. V lost 4 bases, J lost 7 bases, and 10 bases stayed unmatched. This CDR3 is built from 17 residues. The CDR3 bases are TGTGCCAGCAGCCGACCGACTAGCGGGAGGCAGGTCGGGGAGCTGTTTTTT. This gives the protein CASSRPTSGRQVGELFF. Full variable domain (rest looked up from reference TRBV9 and TRBJ2-2): DSGVTQTPKHLITATGQRVTLRCSPRSGDLSVYWYQQSLDQGLQFLIQYYNGEERAKGNILERFSAQQFPDLHSELNLSSLELGDSALYFCASSRPTSGRQVGELFFGEGSRLTVL.

The chain recombines TRBV10-3 with TRBJ2-3; 10 bases match TRBD2. The V gene end was trimmed by 6 bases and the J gene end by 3 bases; junction bases not matched to a gene: 3. The CDR3 runs to 14 residues. CDR1 ENHRY and CDR2 SYGVKD come from the germline V gene. This CDR3 is CAIRTGLATDTQYF. The DNA for the CDR3 is TGTGCCATCAGGACGGGACTAGCGACAGATACGCAGTATTTT.

CDR3 sequence (DNA): TGTGCCAGTAGTACAGCCGTGTGGACTGAAGCTTTCTTT. Amino acid sequence: CASSTAVWTEAFF. V and J are TRBV19 and TRBJ1-1; D remains ambiguous. V was trimmed by 4 bases and J by 5 bases, leaving 11 bases between them. This CDR3 spans 13 amino acids. CDR1 is LNHDA and CDR2 is SQIVND in the germline V gene (reference sequence). Supplemented by reference TRBV19 and TRBJ1-1, the full variable domain reads DGGITQSPKYLFRKEGQNVTLSCEQNLNHDAMYWYRQDPGQGLRLIYYSQIVNDFQKGDIAEGYSVSREKKESFPLTVTSAQKNPTAFYLCASSTAVWTEAFFGQGTRLTVV.

This chain links TRBV19 with TRBJ1-5, with D possibly being TRBD1 (5 bases). Between the trimmed V and J ends, which lost 6 bases and 6 bases, there was a span of 18 bases. The CDR3 length is 15 residues. Looked up from germline, CDR1 is LNHDA and CDR2 is SQIVND (reference sequence). CDR3 loop: CASSSGTAGGQPQHF. For the CDR3, the DNA is TGTGCCAGTAGCTCCGGGACGGCCGGGGGTCAGCCCCAGCATTTT.

This sequence joins TRBV7-9 and TRBJ2-5; weak D call: TRBD1 (6 bases). The CDR3 consists of 14 residues. Germline lookup yields CDR1 SEHNR and CDR2 FQNEAQ (reference sequence). V lost 5 bases and J lost 5, with 15 bases in between. CDR3: CASSVNRVSETQYF. The CDR3 bases are TGTGCCAGCAGCGTTAACAGGGTGTCGGAGACCCAGTACTTC.

The chain links TRBV19 to TRBJ2-1; 10 bases agree with TRBD2. Germline V gene data show CDR1 as LNHDA and CDR2 as SQIVND (reference sequence). The J segment lost 2 bases and the V segment lost 5 bases, leaving 3 bases of the junction unmatched. This CDR3 is built from 15 residues. The CDR3 loop is CASSVGLAAYNEQFF. Here the CDR3 DNA reads TGTGCCAGTAGTGTCGGACTAGCGGCCTACAATGAGCAGTTCTTC.

CDR3 DNA sequence: TGTGCCAGCAGCCAACATGACACCAGGAACACTGAAGCTTTCTTT. Translating gives CASSQHDTRNTEAFF. The chain is built from TRBV16 and TRBJ1-1; no firm D call. The V gene lost 2 bases and the J gene lost 1 base, with 11 bases spanning the gap. This CDR3 is 15 amino acids long. Germline V gene lookup returns CDR1 KGHSY and CDR2 FQNENV.

The chain has TRBV19 and TRBJ1-5; D call uncertain. The V end was cut by 2 bases, the J end by 0 bases, with 11 bases between. The CDR3 runs to 16 residues. CDR1 is LNHDA, CDR2 SQIVND, per germline (reference sequence). CDR3 coding DNA: TGTGCCAGTAGTATATCAAAAGGATATAGCAATCAGCCCCAGCATTTT. Translated: CASSISKGYSNQPQHF. Complete variable domain (other parts from reference TRBV19 and TRBJ1-5): DGGITQSPKYLFRKEGQNVTLSCEQNLNHDAMYWYRQDPGQGLRLIYYSQIVNDFQKGDIAEGYSVSREKKESFPLTVTSAQKNPTAFYLCASSISKGYSNQPQHFGDGTRLSIL.

The chain is built from TRBV28 and TRBJ1-1, with D possibly matching TRBD1 (6 bases). The CDR3 runs 15 residues. The ends were cut back, 5 bases at V and 5 bases at J, with 18 bases in the middle. Germline V gives CDR1 MDHEN, CDR2 SYDVKM. The CDR3 DNA follows: TGTGCCAGCAGTACCCAGCCCAGGGGACGTACTGAAGCTTTCTTT. As protein: CASSTQPRGRTEAFF. Complete variable domain (other parts from reference TRBV28 and TRBJ1-1): DVKVTQSSRYLVKRTGEKVFLECVQDMDHENMFWYRQDPGLGLRLIYFSYDVKMKEKGDIPEGYSVSREKKERFSLILESASTNQTSMYLCASSTQPRGRTEAFFGQGTRLTVV.

The chain employs TRBV18 and TRBJ1-2; 7 nucleotides line up with TRBD1. The germline gives CDR1 KGHSH, CDR2 LQKENI. CDR3 length: 14 amino acids. J lost 4 bases, V lost 3 bases, and 5 bases had no gene match. The chain's CDR3 is CASSPWGQSYGYTF. Here the CDR3 DNA reads TGTGCCAGCTCACCGTGGGGACAGTCCTATGGCTACACCTTC.

The V gene is TRBV6-5, the J gene TRBJ1-1; 10 bases map to TRBD1. The CDR3 totals 15 residues. Germline assignment: CDR1 MNHEY and CDR2 SVGAGI. After removal of 8 bases from V and 5 bases from J, the junction contained 11 bases not matched to a gene. CDR3 coding DNA: TGTGCCAGCGGACGGACAGGGGGTATGGGGACTGAAGCTTTCTTT. Translated, it gives CASGRTGGMGTEAFF.

The chain has TRBV30 and TRBJ2-5; TRBD2 matches at 7 bases. The V gene's germline CDR1 is GTSNPN and CDR2 SVGIG (reference sequence). V trimming: 4 bases; J trimming: 5 bases; junction bases outside the gene matches: 7. The CDR3 runs to 13 residues. CDR3 region: CAWTPGGGETQYF. The CDR3 DNA sequence: TGTGCCTGGACCCCCGGGGGAGGGGAGACCCAGTACTTC.